The sequence of this T cell receptor beta chain was determined in a study of shared T cell receptors in the human thymus. Only in-frame clones appear in the TCRdb table, and some are missing; sequencing was by immunoSEQ multiplex PCR. The sample lists 700,000 or so clones, approximately 83% seen once, with roughly 0.01% in the top ten. V lost 0 bases and J lost 7, with 15 bases in between. The germline CDR1 and CDR2 sequences are MNHNY and SVGAGI (reference sequence). The CDR3 is made up of 16 amino acids. This sample also belongs to another study, concerning human thymus T cells. That publication notes: Obtained as resections during corrective heart surgery, the thymus tissue was then studied. Thymic and blood repertoires appeared to carry a bias in their V and J gene usage.

The rearrangement joins TRBV6-6 to TRBJ1-4, with TRBD1 as a possible D gene (5 bases). The clonotype comes from a girl under three years old with a congenital heart defect. The specimen sequenced was thymocytes. Here the CDR3 DNA reads TGTGCCAGCAGTTACTCCGCGGCACAGGAAGGTGAAAAACTGTTTTTT. This encodes CASSYSAAQEGEKLFF.